This paragraph reports one T cell receptor (beta chain). Antigen unknown. This entry belongs to a study of cytomegalovirus exposure and HLA in healthy donors. Study-wide context: Samples from HLA-typed donors yielded some 85 million unique TCRs in an early data release.

Findings and caveats of the study: Among the CMV-associated chains, a few were confirmed in vitro as specific for CMV antigens. TCR association rates varied by HLA locus in a later analysis, with DRB1 highest and HLA-C lowest.

CDR3 length equals 14 residues. CDR1 is SGDLS, CDR2 YYNGEE, per germline. J lost 5 bases, V lost 2 bases, and 5 bases had no gene match. Among the donors, all were healthy bone marrow donors. PCR primers comprised 60 Vbeta and 13 Jbeta primers. Assay: immunoSEQ multiplex PCR; the TCRdb copy retains only in-frame clones and omits some. The sample has 120,000 to 150,000 clones, around 85% seen once; the top ten hold 2.5% to 3%. The genes are TRBV9 and TRBJ1-2, with TRBD1 matching over 8 bases. The sequence came from a woman under 40 in good health and CMV-seronegative. The material sequenced was PBMCs. The CDR3 sequence is CASSVAGGRYGYTF. The CDR3 coding sequence is TGTGCCAGCAGCGTGGCAGGGGGCCGGTATGGCTACACCTTC.